This entry lists 8 T cell receptor beta chains sequenced from one sample in a study of blood T cell repertoires in COVID-19. The data were produced by immunoSEQ multiplex PCR, yet TCRdb's version contains in-frame clones alone and is incomplete. The sample consists of a few hundred thousand clones, 80% to 85% of them appearing once. Sequenced input: PBMCs or T cells enriched from blood (not recorded which). These receptors came from a man aged 45-60 years who had recovered from COVID-19.

The DNA of the CDR3 is TGTGCCAGCAGCCCCCGCGGAGATACGCAGTATTTT. This gives the protein CASSPRGDTQYF. V and J are TRBV7-8 and TRBJ2-3; D is uncertain. Germline values: CDR1 SGHVS, CDR2 FQNEAQ. V was clipped by 5 bases and J by 5 bases, with 8 bases between them. The CDR3 is 12 residues long. Full variable domain (missing parts from reference TRBV7-8 and TRBJ2-3): GAGVSQSPRYKVAKRGQDVALRCDPISGHVSLFWYQQALGQGPEFLTYFQNEAQLDKSGLPSDRFFAERPEGSVSTLKIQRTQQEDSAVYLCASSPRGDTQYFGPGTRLTVL.

This chain uses TRBV5-1 with TRBJ2-2, with 12 bases matching TRBD2. The CDR3 runs 20 residues. The germline V gene has CDR1 SGHRS and CDR2 YFSETQ. J lost 6 bases, V lost 4 bases, and 19 bases had no gene match. The CDR3 sequence is CASSHGLAGWAQLWAGELFF. The CDR3 DNA reads TGCGCCAGCAGCCATGGACTAGCGGGGTGGGCCCAACTTTGGGCCGGGGAGCTGTTTTTT.

This chain joins TRBV7-6 and TRBJ2-3, with 13 bases that match TRBD2. V was pared by 1 base and J by 4 bases, with 5 bases of the junction left unmatched. The CDR3 covers 17 residues. Looked up from germline, CDR1 is SGHVS and CDR2 is FNYEAQ. CDR3 sequence reads: CASSLVGTSGIPDTQYF. The CDR3 DNA reads as TGTGCCAGCAGCTTAGTTGGGACTAGCGGGATTCCAGATACGCAGTATTTT.

J is TRBJ1-1 and V is TRBV15; the D is unclear. The CDR3 spans 13 residues. Germline CDR1 and CDR2: LNHNV and YYDKDF (reference sequence). Deletions cut 1 base from V and 4 bases from J, with 7 bases between. The CDR3 DNA reads TGTGCCACCAGCAGAGTCCTCCTCACTGAAGCTTTCTTT. Its translation: CATSRVLLTEAFF.

J is TRBJ2-3 and V is TRBV24-1; 7 positions agree with TRBD2. With 0 bases clipped from V and 11 bases from J, the junction kept 1 base outside the gene matches. The CDR3 is 12 amino acids. Germline CDR1 is KGHDR and CDR2 is SFDVKD. The CDR3 reads CATSDLSGKQYF. DNA of the CDR3: TGTGCCACCAGTGATTTGAGCGGGAAGCAGTATTTT.

The chain joins TRBV30 to TRBJ1-1, with 8 nucleotides matching TRBD1. The CDR3 is 12 residues long. Looked up from germline, CDR1 is GTSNPN and CDR2 is SVGIG (reference sequence). After removal of 1 base from V and 12 bases from J, the junction contained 7 bases not matched to a gene. This CDR3 is CAWSGDGQGTFF. Here the CDR3 DNA reads TGTGCCTGGAGTGGGGATGGACAGGGTACTTTCTTT. Full variable domain (outside the CDR3, taken from reference TRBV30 and TRBJ1-1): SQTIHQWPATLVQPVGSPLSLECTVEGTSNPNLYWYRQAAGRGLQLLFYSVGIGQISSEVPQNLSASRPQDRQFILSSKKLLLSDSGFYLCAWSGDGQGTFFGQGTRLTVV.

The chain combines TRBV23-1 with TRBJ1-5; 9 nucleotides agree with TRBD1. TRBV23-1 is treated as an ORF (open reading frame) with a function not yet certain. V lost 8 bases, J lost 3 bases, and 2 bases stayed unmatched. The CDR3 totals 13 residues. CDR3 in amino acids: CASGQGYNQPQHF. DNA of the CDR3: TGCGCCAGCGGACAGGGGTACAATCAGCCCCAGCATTTT.

This clone was seen more than once but under ten times. The chain recombines TRBV9 with TRBJ2-7, with a tentative D call TRBD2 (7 bases). CDR1 is SGDLS and CDR2 is YYNGEE in the germline V gene. The CDR3 covers 16 residues. The V and J ends lost 0 bases and 2 bases respectively, with 15 bases between them. Written as DNA, the CDR3 is TGTGCCAGCAGCGTAGCTGGGGGGGGGCCACCCTACGAGCAGTACTTC. This encodes CASSVAGGGPPYEQYF. Looking up the rest from reference TRBV9 and TRBJ2-7 gives the full variable domain: DSGVTQTPKHLITATGQRVTLRCSPRSGDLSVYWYQQSLDQGLQFLIQYYNGEERAKGNILERFSAQQFPDLHSELNLSSLELGDSALYFCASSVAGGGPPYEQYFGPGTRLTVT.